This section outlines one T cell receptor (beta chain) sequence together with its context. Antigen unknown. This sample is part of a study of memory CD4+ T cells and cytomegalovirus serostatus. Whole-study context: Donors were healthy Belgian adults, under 10 CMV seropositive and 20 to 25 seronegative. The study's findings and limits: About 40% of the roughly 160 known CMV-associated TCRbeta sequences appeared in CD4+ memory.

Single viable CD3+CD4+CD8-CD45RO+ cells were sorted as the memory CD4+ T cells. Serostatus was set by detecting CMV pp150, pp28, p38, p52 IgG. Looked up from germline, CDR1 is MGHRA and CDR2 is YSYEKL. The trim removed 3 bases at V and 4 bases at J, leaving 17 bases unmatched. This CDR3 region has 20 residues. Authors' analysis steps: After removing out-of-frame reads, 2 million to 2.5 million distinct TCRbeta sequences remained. The data were produced by immunoSEQ multiplex PCR, yet TCRdb's version contains in-frame clones alone and is incomplete. V and J calls and clone size are as listed in that table; D and trimming were resolved from the DNA. The data contain some 66,000 clones, about 78% of them seen just once; the ten biggest clones take up approximately 4.8%.

Sequencing used memory CD4+ T cells from blood. This sequence originates from an adult in good health and CMV-seropositive. The genes are TRBV4-1 and TRBJ2-1; 11 nucleotides align to TRBD2. CDR3 nucleotides: TGCGCCAGCAGCCAGATCTTAGCGGGAGGGCCCCACAAAAAATACAATGAGCAGTTCTTC. Translation: CASSQILAGGPHKKYNEQFF.